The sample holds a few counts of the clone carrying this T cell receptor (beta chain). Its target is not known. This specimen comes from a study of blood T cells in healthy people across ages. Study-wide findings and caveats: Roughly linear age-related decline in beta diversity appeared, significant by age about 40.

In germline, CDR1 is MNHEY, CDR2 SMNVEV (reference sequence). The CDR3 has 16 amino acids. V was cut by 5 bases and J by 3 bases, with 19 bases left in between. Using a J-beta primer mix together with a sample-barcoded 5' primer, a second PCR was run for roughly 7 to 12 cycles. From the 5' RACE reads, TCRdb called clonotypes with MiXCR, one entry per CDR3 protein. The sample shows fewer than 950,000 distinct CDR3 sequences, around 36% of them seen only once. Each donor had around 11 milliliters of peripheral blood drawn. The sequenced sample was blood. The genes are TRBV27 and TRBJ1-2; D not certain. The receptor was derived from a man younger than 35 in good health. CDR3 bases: TGTGCCAGCAGTCCGGCCAACCCTTCCTGGGACTATGGCTACACCTTC. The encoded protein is CASSPANPSWDYGYTF.